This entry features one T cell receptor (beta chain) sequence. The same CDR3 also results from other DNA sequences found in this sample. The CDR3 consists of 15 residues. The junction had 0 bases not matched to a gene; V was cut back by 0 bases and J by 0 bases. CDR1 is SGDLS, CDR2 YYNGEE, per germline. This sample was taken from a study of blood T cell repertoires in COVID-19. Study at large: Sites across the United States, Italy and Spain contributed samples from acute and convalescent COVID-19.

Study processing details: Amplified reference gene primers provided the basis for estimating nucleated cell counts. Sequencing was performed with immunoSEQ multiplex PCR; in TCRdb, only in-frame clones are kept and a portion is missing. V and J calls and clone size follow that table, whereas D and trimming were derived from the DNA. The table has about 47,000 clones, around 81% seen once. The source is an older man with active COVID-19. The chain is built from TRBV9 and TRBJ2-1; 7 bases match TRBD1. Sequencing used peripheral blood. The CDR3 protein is CASSVAGGSYNEQFF. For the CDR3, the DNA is TGTGCCAGCAGCGTAGCAGGGGGCTCCTACAATGAGCAGTTCTTC.